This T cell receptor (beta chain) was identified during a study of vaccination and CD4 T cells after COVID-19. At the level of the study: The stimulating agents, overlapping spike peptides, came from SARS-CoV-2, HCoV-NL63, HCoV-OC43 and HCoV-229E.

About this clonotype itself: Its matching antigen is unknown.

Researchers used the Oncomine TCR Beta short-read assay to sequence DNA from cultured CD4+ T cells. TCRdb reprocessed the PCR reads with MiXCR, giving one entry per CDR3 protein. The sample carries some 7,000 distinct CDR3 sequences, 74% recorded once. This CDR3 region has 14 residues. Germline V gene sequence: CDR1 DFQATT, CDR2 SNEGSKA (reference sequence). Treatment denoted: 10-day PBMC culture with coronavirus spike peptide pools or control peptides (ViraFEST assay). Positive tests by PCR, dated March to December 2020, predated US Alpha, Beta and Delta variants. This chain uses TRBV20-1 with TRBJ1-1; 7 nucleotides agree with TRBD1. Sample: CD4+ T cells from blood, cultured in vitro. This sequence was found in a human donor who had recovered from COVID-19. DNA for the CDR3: TGCAGGCCGACAAGCCTCGACAGGGCCACTGAAGCTTTCTTT. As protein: CRPTSLDRATEAFF.